What follows is one T cell receptor beta chain and its context. Its antigen remains unidentified. No qualities accompany the bases; no much larger clone lies one base away. This specimen comes from a study of neoadjuvant nivolumab and ipilimumab in lung cancer (dated by TCRdb to 2020 to 2022). As for the study more broadly: Intravenous nivolumab was dosed at 3 mg/kg on days 1, 15 and 29, and in the combination arm ipilimumab 1 mg/kg was added on day 1 only. For each study arm, the primary endpoint of the trial was the rate of major pathologic response (MPR) in the intention-to-treat population. In the trial, approximately 45 patients with operable NSCLC were treated, of whom some 23 were randomized to nivolumab monotherapy and about 21 to nivolumab plus ipilimumab. TCR repertoires in pretherapy (baseline) peripheral blood were compared with TCR repertoires in tumors resected at surgery after neoadjuvant immune checkpoint blockade. Matched pretherapy and resected tumor pairs were analyzed for seven patients, of whom four received nivolumab and three received nivolumab plus ipilimumab.

Library generation was performed with the immunoSEQ multiplex PCR assay. Under the source paper's analysis protocol: Repertoires were summarized by richness and clonality, and significantly expanded and contracted clones were identified between pre- and post-therapy samples. TCRdb took this table from immuneACCESS and kept in-frame rearrangements with V and J called. Such tables lack part of the clones; where checked against another copy, unresolved V genes explain under half of the gap, and the rest is unexplained. V and J calls and clone size are as listed in that table; D and trimming were resolved from the DNA. This sample lists fewer than 40,000 clones; just over 90% were detected once. Together, the top ten hold approximately 5% of the sample. This sample's time point label indicates: at surgical resection after neoadjuvant nivolumab +/- ipilimumab. Samples came from the phase 2 randomized NEOSTAR trial, which tested neoadjuvant nivolumab or nivolumab plus ipilimumab followed by surgery in operable NSCLC.

Here is what the overall study found, with its caveats: From pretherapy to surgery, increases in tumor T-cell richness and clonality were observed in three of three dual-therapy tumors but in only two of four nivolumab-treated tumors. A small number of samples underwent TCR sequencing. No significant correlation was found between TCR clonality and pathologic tumor regression, and only a single major-pathologic-response sample was available for the analysis of TCR clonality versus pathologic tumor regression. Resected tumors had greater TCR richness and clonality than tumor-adjacent uninvolved lung, and increases were observed in more dual-therapy-treated tumors. TCR richness in pretherapy blood showed a positive correlation with richness in tumors resected after neoadjuvant therapy (Spearman R ≈ 0.81).

The V end gives up 2 bases and the J end 6 bases, leaving 9 bases in the junction not matched to a gene. Based on the germline V gene, the CDR1 and CDR2 sequences are LGHNA and YNFKEQ. Taken from cysteine to phenylalanine, the CDR3 has 16 residues. Only the CDR3 portion is preserved as DNA: 48 bases, with reading frame beginning at the first base. The input for sequencing was peripheral blood, taken after neoadjuvant nivolumab, alone or with ipilimumab, at or shortly before surgery. The rearrangement combines TRBV4-2 with TRBJ1-5, with 8 middle bases fitting TRBD1. The sequence was collected from an adult with non-small cell lung cancer. The nucleotide sequence is given as TGTGCCAGCAGCCAAAGCGGCAGGGGGCAGAGTCAGCCCCAGCATTTT. This gives the protein CASSQSGRGQSQPQHF.